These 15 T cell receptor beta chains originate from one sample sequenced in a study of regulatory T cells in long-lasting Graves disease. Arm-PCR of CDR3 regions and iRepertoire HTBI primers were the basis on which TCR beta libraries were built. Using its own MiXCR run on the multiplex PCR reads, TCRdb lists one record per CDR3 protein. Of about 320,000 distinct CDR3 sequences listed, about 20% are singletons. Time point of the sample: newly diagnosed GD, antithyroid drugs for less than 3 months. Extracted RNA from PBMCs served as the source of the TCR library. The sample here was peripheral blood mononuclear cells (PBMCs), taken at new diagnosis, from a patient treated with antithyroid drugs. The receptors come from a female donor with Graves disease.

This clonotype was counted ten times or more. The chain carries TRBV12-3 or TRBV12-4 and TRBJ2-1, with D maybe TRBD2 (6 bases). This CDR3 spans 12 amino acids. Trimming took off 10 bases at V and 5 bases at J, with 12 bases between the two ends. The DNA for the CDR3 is TGTGCCACCGGGGAGGACCACAATGAGCAGTTCTTC. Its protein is CATGEDHNEQFF.

This chain's CDR3 is CASSIDGEGFSNQPQHF. CDR3 coding DNA: TGTGCCAGTAGTATAGACGGAGAAGGGTTCAGCAATCAGCCCCAGCATTTT. The V and J genes are TRBV19 and TRBJ1-5; D unclear. Per germline, CDR1 LNHDA and CDR2 SQIVND (reference sequence). CDR3 length equals 17 residues. The ends were cut back, 0 bases at V and 1 base at J, with 13 bases in the middle.

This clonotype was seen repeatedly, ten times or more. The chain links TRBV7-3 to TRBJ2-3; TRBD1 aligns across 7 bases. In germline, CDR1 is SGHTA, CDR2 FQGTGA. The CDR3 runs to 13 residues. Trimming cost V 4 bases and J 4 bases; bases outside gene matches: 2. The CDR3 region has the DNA TGTGCCAGCAGCTCAGGGGGAGCAGATACGCAGTATTTT. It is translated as CASSSGGADTQYF.

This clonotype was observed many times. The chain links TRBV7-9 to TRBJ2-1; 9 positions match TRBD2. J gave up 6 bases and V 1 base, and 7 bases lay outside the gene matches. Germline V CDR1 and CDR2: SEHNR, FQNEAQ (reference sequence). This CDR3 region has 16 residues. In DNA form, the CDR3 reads TGTGCCAGCAGCTTAGTGTCTAGCGGGATGGGCAATGAGCAGTTCTTC. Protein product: CASSLVSSGMGNEQFF. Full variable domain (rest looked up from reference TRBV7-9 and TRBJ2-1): DTGVSQNPRHKITKRGQNVTFRCDPISEHNRLYWYRQTLGQGPEFLTYFQNEAQLEKSRLLSDRFSAERPKGSFSTLEIQRTEQGDSAMYLCASSLVSSGMGNEQFFGPGTRLTVL.

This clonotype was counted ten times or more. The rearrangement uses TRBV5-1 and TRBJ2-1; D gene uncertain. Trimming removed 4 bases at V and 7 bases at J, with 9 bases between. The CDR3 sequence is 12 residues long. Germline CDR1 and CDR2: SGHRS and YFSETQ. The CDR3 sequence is CASSPPANEQFF. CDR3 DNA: TGCGCCAGCAGCCCGCCCGCGAATGAGCAGTTCTTC.

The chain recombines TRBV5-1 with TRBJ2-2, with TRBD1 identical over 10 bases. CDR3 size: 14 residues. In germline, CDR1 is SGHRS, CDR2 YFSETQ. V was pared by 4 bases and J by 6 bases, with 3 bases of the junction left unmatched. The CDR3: CASSQTGGSGELFF. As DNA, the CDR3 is TGCGCCAGCAGCCAGACAGGGGGCTCCGGGGAGCTGTTTTTT.

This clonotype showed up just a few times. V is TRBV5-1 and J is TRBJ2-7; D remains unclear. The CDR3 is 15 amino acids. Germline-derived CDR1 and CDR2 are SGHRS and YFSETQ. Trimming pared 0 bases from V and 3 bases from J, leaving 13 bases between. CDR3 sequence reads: CASSLAPDGFYEQYF. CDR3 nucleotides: TGCGCCAGCAGCTTGGCCCCTGATGGATTCTACGAGCAGTACTTC.

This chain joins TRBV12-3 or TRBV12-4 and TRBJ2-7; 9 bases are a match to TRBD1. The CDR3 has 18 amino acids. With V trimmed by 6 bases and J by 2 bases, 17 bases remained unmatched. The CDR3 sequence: CASSFSIQIRDRAYEQYF. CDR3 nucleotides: TGTGCCAGCAGCTTCTCTATTCAAATCCGGGACAGGGCCTACGAGCAGTACTTC.

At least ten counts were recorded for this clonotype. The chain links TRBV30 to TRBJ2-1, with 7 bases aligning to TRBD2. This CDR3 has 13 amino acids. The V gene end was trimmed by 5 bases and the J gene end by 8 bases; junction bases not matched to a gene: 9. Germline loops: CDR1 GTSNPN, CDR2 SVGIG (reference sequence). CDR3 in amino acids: CAWAREIGDEQFF. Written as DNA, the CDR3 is TGTGCCTGGGCGCGGGAGATTGGGGATGAGCAGTTCTTC.

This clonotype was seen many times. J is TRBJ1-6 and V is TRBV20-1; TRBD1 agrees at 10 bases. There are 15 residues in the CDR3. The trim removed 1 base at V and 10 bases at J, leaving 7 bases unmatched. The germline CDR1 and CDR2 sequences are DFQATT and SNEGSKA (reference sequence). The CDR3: CSARGGTGERSPLHF. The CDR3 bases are TGCAGTGCTAGAGGGGGGACAGGGGAAAGGTCACCCCTCCACTTT.

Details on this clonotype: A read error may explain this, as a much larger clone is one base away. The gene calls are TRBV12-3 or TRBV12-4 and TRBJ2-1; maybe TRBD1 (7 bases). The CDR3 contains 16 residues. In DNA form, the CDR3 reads TGTGCCAGCAGGCCGAGACTAGGGGGCTCCTGCAATGAGCAGTTCTTC. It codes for CASRPRLGGSCNEQFF.

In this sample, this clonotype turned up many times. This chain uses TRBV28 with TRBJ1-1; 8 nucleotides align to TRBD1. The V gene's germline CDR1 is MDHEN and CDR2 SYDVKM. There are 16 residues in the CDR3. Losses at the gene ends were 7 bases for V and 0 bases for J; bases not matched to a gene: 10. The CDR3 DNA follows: TGTGCCAGCAATCTCGGACAGGGCCTAATGAACACTGAAGCTTTCTTT. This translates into CASNLGQGLMNTEAFF.

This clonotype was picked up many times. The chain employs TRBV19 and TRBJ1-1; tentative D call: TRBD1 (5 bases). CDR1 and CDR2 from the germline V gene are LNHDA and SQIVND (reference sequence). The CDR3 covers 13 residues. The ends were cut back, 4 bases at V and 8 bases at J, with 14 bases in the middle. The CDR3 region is CASSRGVDPEAFF. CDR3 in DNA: TGTGCCAGTAGTAGAGGGGTAGATCCCGAAGCTTTCTTT.

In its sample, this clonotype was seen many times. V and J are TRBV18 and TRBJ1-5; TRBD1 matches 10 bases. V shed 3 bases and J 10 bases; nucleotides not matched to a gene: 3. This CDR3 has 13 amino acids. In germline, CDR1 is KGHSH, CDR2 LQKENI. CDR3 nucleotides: TGTGCCAGCTCACCCGGGACAGGGGAACCCCAGCATTTT. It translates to CASSPGTGEPQHF.

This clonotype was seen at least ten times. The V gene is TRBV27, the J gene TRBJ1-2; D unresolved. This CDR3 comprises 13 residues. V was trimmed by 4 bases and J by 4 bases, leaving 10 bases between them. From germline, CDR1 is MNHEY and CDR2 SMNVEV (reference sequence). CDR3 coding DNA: TGTGCCAGCAGTTCCCCCTGGGGCTATGGCTACACCTTC. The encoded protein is CASSSPWGYGYTF.